A single sample gave rise to the 17 T cell receptor beta chains below, sequenced in a study of blood T cell repertoires in COVID-19 (dated by TCRdb to 2019 to 2021). The library was obtained by the immunoSEQ multiplex PCR assay. In TCRdb, the immuneACCESS table is reduced to in-frame sequences with V and J assigned. These tables do not hold every clone; where another copy was compared, an unresolved V gene accounts for under half, and the others remain unexplained. The sample contains about 230,000 clones, 75% to 85% of them found a single time. Of the sample, roughly 1.3% falls within the top ten clones. Material for sequencing was peripheral blood. All receptors come from a woman under 40 with COVID-19, enrolled during active disease.

The chain couples TRBV7-2 to TRBJ1-2, with 7 positions matching TRBD1. The V gene's germline CDR1 is SGHTA and CDR2 FQGNSA. Losses at the gene ends were 2 bases for V and 7 bases for J; bases not matched to a gene: 16. The CDR3 covers 17 residues. This chain's CDR3 is CASSLIFSGQGESGYTF. The CDR3 DNA is TGTGCCAGCAGCTTAATATTCTCGGGTCAGGGGGAGTCTGGCTACACCTTC.

V usage is TRBV19 and J usage is TRBJ2-3, with 11 bases fitting TRBD2. J was trimmed by 3 bases and V by 2 bases; bases with no gene match: 10. The CDR3 contains 18 residues. Germline loops: CDR1 LNHDA, CDR2 SQIVND (reference sequence). The CDR3 spells CASSIPRSGTSGTDTQYF. CDR3 nucleotides: TGTGCCAGTAGTATACCGCGCTCGGGGACTAGCGGTACAGATACGCAGTATTTT.

This chain joins TRBV6-5 and TRBJ1-1, with 11 nucleotides matching TRBD1. The V gene's germline CDR1 is MNHEY and CDR2 SVGAGI. V shed 10 bases, J shed 4 bases, and the junction held 5 bases outside the gene matches. CDR3 size: 13 residues. CDR3 region: CAIRDRGVTEAFF. The CDR3 nucleotides are TGTGCCATACGGGACAGGGGGGTCACTGAAGCTTTCTTT.

This chain joins TRBV5-6 and TRBJ1-3; D remains unclear. The CDR3 length is 13 residues. V gave up 4 bases and J gave up 4 bases, with 9 bases separating them. CDR1 is SGHDT, CDR2 YYEEEE, per germline. The DNA for the CDR3 is TGTGCCAGCAGCAGCGGCGTAGGAAACACCATATATTTT. Encoded protein: CASSSGVGNTIYF.

J is TRBJ2-1 and V is TRBV7-2; 7 bases align to TRBD2. The V gene's germline CDR1 is SGHTA and CDR2 FQGNSA. CDR3 size: 14 residues. With V trimmed by 4 bases and J by 5 bases, 5 bases remained unmatched. In nucleotides, the CDR3 is TGTGCCAGCAGCTGGTCTAGCGGAAACAATGAGCAGTTCTTC. Protein sequence: CASSWSSGNNEQFF.

V is TRBV11-2 and J is TRBJ2-7, with a possible D match to TRBD1 (6 bases). The CDR3 extends over 14 amino acids. Germline loops: CDR1 SGHAT, CDR2 FQNNGV. Trimming left V 0 bases short and J 1 base short, with 7 bases between. The CDR3, as DNA: TGTGCCAGCAGCTTAGAACAGGGATCCTACGAGCAGTACTTC. The encoded protein is CASSLEQGSYEQYF. Variable domain in full (rest from reference TRBV11-2 and TRBJ2-7): EAGVAQSPRYKIIEKRQSVAFWCNPISGHATLYWYQQILGQGPKLLIQFQNNGVVDDSQLPKDRFSAERLKGVDSTLKIQPAKLEDSAVYLCASSLEQGSYEQYFGPGTRLTVT.

The CDR3 DNA is TGTGCCAGCAGCTACGGCGGGGGGTATAATTCACCCCTCCACTTT. Translating it yields CASSYGGGYNSPLHF. The genes are TRBV9 and TRBJ1-6; D possibly corresponds to TRBD1 (5 bases). Trimming pared 4 bases from V and 4 bases from J, leaving 12 bases between. Germline values: CDR1 SGDLS, CDR2 YYNGEE. The CDR3 sequence is 15 residues long.

The chain carries TRBV30 and TRBJ1-2, with D uncertain. The V end was cut by 3 bases, the J end by 0 bases, with 5 bases between. Germline CDR1 GTSNPN, CDR2 SVGIG (reference sequence). CDR3 length: 12 residues. The CDR3 sequence: CAWRRANYGYTF. For the CDR3, the DNA is TGTGCCTGGAGGCGGGCTAACTATGGCTACACCTTC.

CDR3 coding DNA: TGTGCCAGCAGCTTGGAAGTAGGGCAGGGGCCCTACGAGCAGTACTTC. It yields the protein CASSLEVGQGPYEQYF. This sequence joins TRBV5-4 and TRBJ2-7; D is possibly TRBD1 (6 bases). With 0 bases removed from V and 2 bases from J, the gap between germline ends came to 15 bases. CDR3 size: 16 residues. Germline lookup yields CDR1 SGHNT and CDR2 YYREEE (reference sequence). Full variable domain (missing parts from reference TRBV5-4 and TRBJ2-7): ETGVTQSPTHLIKTRGQQVTLRCSSQSGHNTVSWYQQALGQGPQFIFQYYREEENGRGNFPPRFSGLQFPNYSSELNVNALELDDSALYLCASSLEVGQGPYEQYFGPGTRLTVT.

This chain joins TRBV18 and TRBJ2-5; no reliable D call. Trimming took off 2 bases at V and 1 base at J, with 11 bases between the two ends. Germline values: CDR1 KGHSH, CDR2 LQKENI. The length of the CDR3 is 15 residues. CDR3: CASSPIRNTQETQYF. DNA of the CDR3: TGTGCCAGCTCACCAATTCGCAACACCCAAGAGACCCAGTACTTC.

The J gene is TRBJ1-2, the V gene TRBV3-1 (or the pseudogene TRBV3-2); 8 nucleotides agree with TRBD1. The V segment lost 4 bases and the J segment 8 bases; nucleotides outside the gene matches: 6. The CDR3 is made up of 13 amino acids. Germline CDR1 and CDR2: LGHDT and YNNKEL (reference sequence). The CDR3 protein is CASSPDRGSGYTF. For the CDR3, the DNA is TGTGCCAGCAGCCCCGACAGGGGATCGGGCTACACCTTC.

V and J are TRBV5-6 and TRBJ1-4, with 8 nucleotides matching TRBD1. Per the germline V gene, CDR1 is SGHDT and CDR2 is YYEEEE. Trimming cost V 5 bases and J 4 bases; bases outside gene matches: 7. The CDR3 totals 15 residues. This chain's CDR3 is CASSRTGTVNEKLFF. For the CDR3, the DNA is TGTGCCAGCAGTCGGACAGGGACAGTTAATGAAAAACTGTTTTTT.

This chain links TRBV10-3 with TRBJ2-2, with 14 bases identical to TRBD2. J was trimmed by 4 bases and V by 5 bases; bases with no gene match: 6. Germline V gives CDR1 ENHRY, CDR2 SYGVKD. There are 17 residues in the CDR3. In nucleotides, the CDR3 is TGTGCCATCAGTCATGGGACTAGCGGGAGTGGCACCGGGGAGCTGTTTTTT. Translated, it gives CAISHGTSGSGTGELFF.

This clone has only one observation. The rearrangement joins TRBV6-2 or TRBV6-3 to TRBJ2-1; D is possibly TRBD2 (5 bases). CDR1 is MNHEY and CDR2 is SVGEGT in the germline V gene. The CDR3 consists of 16 residues. Trimming removed 0 bases at V and 7 bases at J, with 16 bases between. CDR3 protein: CASSYSTASSLNEQFF. In nucleotides, the CDR3 is TGTGCCAGCAGTTACTCGACGGCTAGCTCGTTAAATGAGCAGTTCTTC.

The chain has TRBV27 and TRBJ1-1; 11 nucleotides line up with TRBD1. J was trimmed by 5 bases and V by 2 bases; bases with no gene match: 7. Germline-derived CDR1 and CDR2 are MNHEY and SMNVEV (reference sequence). The CDR3 spans 16 residues. The CDR3: CASSLQGQGAGTEAFF. The CDR3 nucleotides read TGTGCCAGCAGTTTACAAGGACAGGGGGCCGGAACTGAAGCTTTCTTT.

The rearrangement links TRBV9 to TRBJ1-5; D not resolved. Germline V gives CDR1 SGDLS, CDR2 YYNGEE. V gave up 4 bases and J gave up 1 base, with 12 bases separating them. The CDR3 extends over 15 amino acids. CDR3 protein: CASSPGSESNQPQHF. The CDR3 DNA is TGTGCCAGCAGCCCCGGGTCGGAGAGCAATCAGCCCCAGCATTTT.

The chain uses TRBV6-2 or TRBV6-3 and TRBJ2-1; 12 bases fit TRBD2. Trimming at V came to 2 bases and at J to 6 bases, leaving 5 bases not matched to a gene. The CDR3 sequence is 16 residues long. CDR1 and CDR2 from the germline V gene are MNHEY and SVGEGT. The CDR3 is CASSYPGTSGPNEQFF. Here the CDR3 DNA reads TGTGCCAGCAGTTACCCCGGGACTAGCGGGCCCAATGAGCAGTTCTTC.